This T cell receptor beta chain was identified during a study of spatial heterogeneity in lung cancer. Study information: Raw reads showed each unique TCR and UMI combination turning up more than ten times on average.

Overall study findings and caveats: How many expanded intratumoral alpha and beta TCRs were present tracked the tumor mutation count, which was a count of nonsynonymous mutations.

The time point: sample taken at primary tumor resection. Samples were donated by 72 untreated early-stage non-small cell lung cancer patients. Unsorted samples of tumor, nontumor lung or frozen PBMC had their whole RNA sequenced. With regard to this clonotype: Its antigen is undetermined. This beta chain slipped into a library made for alpha chains as a stray read, so its size is not meaningful.

From the 5' RACE reads, TCRdb called clonotypes with MiXCR, one entry per CDR3 protein. The sample records 18,000 or so distinct CDR3 sequences, around 5% being singletons. V gave up 6 bases and J gave up 4 bases, with 15 bases separating them. This CDR3 is built from 14 residues. CDR1 is MNHNY and CDR2 is SVGAGI in the germline V gene (reference sequence). The sequence was collected from a female donor with early-stage non-small cell lung cancer. The chain is built from TRBV6-6 and TRBJ1-1; the D gene is possibly TRBD1 (6 bases). The sequencing here drew on lung tumor tissue, taken at surgery. DNA of the CDR3: TGTGCCAGCAGCCTGAGGGGGGGTGGCACTGAAGCTTTCTTT. Residues: CASSLRGGGTEAFF.